This is a list of T cell receptor beta chains from one sample in a study of vaccination and CD4 T cells after COVID-19. These TCRs' antigens remain unknown. TCRdb independently ran MiXCR on the PCR reads; one entry per CDR3 protein. The sample contains approximately 20,000 distinct CDR3 sequences, more than 50% of which appear only once. Sample: CD4+ T cells from blood, cultured in vitro. The receptor set was obtained from a human donor who had recovered from COVID-19. The CDR3 runs from the conserved cysteine through the conserved F or W. D genes are given only for firm matches. A row's size may be missing; if present it is once, few, many or a size class.

cdr3_aa,cdr3_nt,d_call,j_call,v_call,clone_size,cdr3_length
CASSRFQGADTEAFF,TGTGCCAGCAGTCGATTTCAGGGGGCGGATACTGAAGCTTTCTTT,TRBD1,TRBJ1-1,TRBV11-2,once,15
CATSRDIGGNTIYF,TGTGCCACCAGCAGAGACATTGGGGGAAACACCATATATTTT,-,TRBJ1-3,TRBV15,-,14
CATSEKSSQYNEQFF,TGTGCCACCAGTGAAAAATCGTCCCAATACAATGAGCAGTTCTTC,-,TRBJ2-1,TRBV24-1,-,15
CATSRDYTGGENQPQHF,TGTGCCACCAGCAGAGATTATACCGGGGGCGAAAATCAGCCCCAGCATTTT,-,TRBJ1-5,TRBV15,-,17
CSVGRTGGSEAFF,TGCAGCGTTGGACGGACAGGGGGCTCTGAAGCTTTCTTT,TRBD1,TRBJ1-1,TRBV29-1,-,13
CATSDWTGHGYTF,TGTGCCACCAGTGATTGGACAGGGCATGGCTACACCTTC,TRBD1,TRBJ1-2,TRBV24-1,few,13
CSASRGSSGVGEQYF,TGCAGTGCTAGTCGGGGGTCTAGCGGGGTGGGTGAGCAGTACTTC,TRBD2,TRBJ2-7,TRBV20-1,-,15
CASRHRDRAGNTIYF,TGTGCCAGCAGGCACCGGGACAGAGCTGGAAACACCATATATTTT,TRBD1,TRBJ1-3,TRBV6-1,-,15
CASSQGGAGYTF,TGCGCCAGCAGCCAGGGGGGCGCTGGCTACACCTTC,-,TRBJ1-2,TRBV4-1,-,12
CASSPGLGAGGANEQFF,TGTGCCAGCTCACCAGGTTTAGGAGCGGGAGGTGCAAATGAGCAGTTCTTC,TRBD2,TRBJ2-1,TRBV18,-,17
CASGPHYGYTF,TGTGCCAGTGGGCCCCACTATGGCTACACCTTC,-,TRBJ1-2,TRBV2,few,11
CASSIGGALKAEAFF,TGTGCCAGTAGTATAGGGGGGGCGCTAAAGGCTGAAGCTTTCTTT,-,TRBJ1-1,TRBV19,-,15
CASSSTGTGYYGYTF,TGTGCCAGCAGCTCCACCGGGACAGGGTACTATGGCTACACCTTC,TRBD1,TRBJ1-2,TRBV5-8,few,15
CASSLPGAYEQYF,TGTGCCAGCAGCCTACCGGGAGCCTACGAGCAGTACTTC,-,TRBJ2-7,TRBV7-2,few,13
CASAPGGAGTGELFF,TGCGCCAGCGCCCCCGGGGGCGCCGGGACCGGGGAGCTGTTTTTT,-,TRBJ2-2,TRBV10-1,-,15
CASSYLDRNTEAFF,TGTGCCAGCAGCTACCTAGACAGAAACACTGAAGCTTTCTTT,-,TRBJ1-1,TRBV7-2,-,14
CASSLQGADTQYF,TGTGCCAGCAGCTTACAGGGGGCAGATACGCAGTATTTT,TRBD1,TRBJ2-3,TRBV7-3,-,13
CSALSGLAGAGVDEQFF,TGCAGTGCTTTGTCGGGACTAGCGGGAGCAGGGGTCGATGAGCAGTTCTTC,TRBD2,TRBJ2-1,TRBV20-1,-,17
CASSYSRGQPQHF,TGTGCCAGCAGTTACTCACGGGGGCAGCCCCAGCATTTT,-,TRBJ1-5,TRBV6-5,few,13
CASSLGGSFPYEQYF,TGTGCCAGCAGTTTAGGTGGGAGCTTCCCCTACGAGCAGTACTTC,-,TRBJ2-7,TRBV28,-,15
CASSYLAGYEQYF,TGTGCCAGCAGTTACCTCGCGGGGTACGAGCAGTACTTC,-,TRBJ2-7,TRBV6-5,-,13
CASSPPSQSYGYTF,TGTGCCAGCAGTCCCCCATCACAGTCCTATGGCTACACCTTC,-,TRBJ1-2,TRBV27,-,14
CSARGRASYEQYF,TGCAGTGCTAGAGGTAGGGCCAGCTACGAGCAGTACTTC,-,TRBJ2-7,TRBV20-1,-,13
CASSLSDVSKAFF,TGTGCCAGCAGTTTATCGGACGTCAGCAAAGCTTTCTTT,-,TRBJ1-1,TRBV28,-,13
CAISERAGANYGYTF,TGTGCCATCAGTGAACGGGCGGGAGCTAACTATGGCTACACCTTC,-,TRBJ1-2,TRBV10-3,-,15
CSVDGGSGNTIYF,TGCAGCGTTGATGGGGGATCTGGAAACACCATATATTTT,-,TRBJ1-3,TRBV29-1,-,13
CSARGLLYNEQFF,TGCAGTGCTAGGGGCCTGCTCTACAATGAGCAGTTCTTC,-,TRBJ2-1,TRBV20-1,-,13
CASSSPTDRGGTQYF,TGTGCCAGCAGCTCACCCACCGACAGGGGGGGGACCCAGTACTTC,TRBD1,TRBJ2-5,TRBV6-1,few,15
CASSPASNTDNEQFF,TGTGCCAGCAGCCCTGCTAGTAACACCGACAATGAGCAGTTCTTC,-,TRBJ2-1,TRBV4-2,-,15
CASSLRQGDNQPQHF,TGTGCCAGCAGTTTGCGTCAGGGTGACAATCAGCCCCAGCATTTT,-,TRBJ1-5,TRBV28,-,15
CASSPSNVAKNIQYF,TGTGCCAGCAGCCCCTCTAACGTTGCCAAAAACATTCAGTACTTC,-,TRBJ2-4,TRBV9,-,15
CASSLVSLPEETQYF,TGCGCCAGCAGCTTGGTTTCACTTCCCGAAGAGACCCAGTACTTC,-,TRBJ2-5,TRBV5-1,-,15